This T cell receptor beta chain stems from a study of regulatory T cells in long-lasting Graves disease. General observations from the study: Persistent disease favored TRBV28, TRBJ1-2 and TRBJ2-5.

CDR3 regions were amplified by Arm-PCR using iRepertoire HTBI primers to build TCR beta libraries. TCRdb fed the multiplex PCR reads into MiXCR, producing one record per CDR3 protein. Among more than 450,000 distinct CDR3 sequences listed, about 12% were seen once. This clonotype has at least ten counts. Its antigen is undetermined. Sample time point: newly diagnosed GD, antithyroid drugs for less than 3 months. PBMC-extracted RNA yielded the TCR library. After removal of 4 bases from V and 5 bases from J, the junction contained 6 bases not matched to a gene. CDR1 is KGHSH, CDR2 LQKENI, per germline. CDR3 length: 14 residues. These data were also filed under a second study, of T cells in Graves' hyperthyroidism and ophthalmopathy. From that second work: Exclusion criteria comprised uncontrolled infection, other autoimmune disease, pregnancy or lactation. Before onset, by a median of 6.5 months, the model predicted ophthalmopathy.

This clonotype was obtained from a woman in her twenties or thirties with Graves disease. The sequencing used peripheral blood mononuclear cells (PBMCs), collected at new diagnosis, from a patient treated with antithyroid drugs. The gene calls are TRBV18 and TRBJ1-1; 8 bases map to TRBD1. The CDR3 protein is CASSLDREGTEAFF. In nucleotides, the CDR3 is TGTGCCAGCTCACTGGACAGGGAGGGAACTGAAGCTTTCTTT.